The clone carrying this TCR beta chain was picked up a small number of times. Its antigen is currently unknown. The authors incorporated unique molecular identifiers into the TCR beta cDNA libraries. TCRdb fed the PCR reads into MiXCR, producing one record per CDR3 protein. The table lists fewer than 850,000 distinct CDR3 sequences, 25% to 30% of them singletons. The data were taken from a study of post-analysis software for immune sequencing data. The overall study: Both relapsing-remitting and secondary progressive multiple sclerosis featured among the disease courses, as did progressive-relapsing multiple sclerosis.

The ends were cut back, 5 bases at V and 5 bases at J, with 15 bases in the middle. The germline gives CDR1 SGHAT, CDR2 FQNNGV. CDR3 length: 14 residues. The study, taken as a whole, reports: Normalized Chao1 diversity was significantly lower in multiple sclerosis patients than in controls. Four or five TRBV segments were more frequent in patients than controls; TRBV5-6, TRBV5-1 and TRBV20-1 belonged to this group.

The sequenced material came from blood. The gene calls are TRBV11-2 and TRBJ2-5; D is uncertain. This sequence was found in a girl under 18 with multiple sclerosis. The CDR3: CASSPVVSGETQYF. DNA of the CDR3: TGTGCCAGCAGCCCGGTCGTGTCCGGGGAGACCCAGTACTTC.